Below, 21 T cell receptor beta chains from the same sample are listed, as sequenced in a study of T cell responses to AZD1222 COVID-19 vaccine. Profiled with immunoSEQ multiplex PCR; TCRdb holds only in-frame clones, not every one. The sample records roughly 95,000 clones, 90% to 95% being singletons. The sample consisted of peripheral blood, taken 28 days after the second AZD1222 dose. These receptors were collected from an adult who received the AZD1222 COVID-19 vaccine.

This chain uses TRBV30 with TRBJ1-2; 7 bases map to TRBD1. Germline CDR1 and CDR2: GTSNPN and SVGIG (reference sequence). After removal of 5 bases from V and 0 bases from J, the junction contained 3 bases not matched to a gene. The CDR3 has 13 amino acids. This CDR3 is CAWAQGANYGYTF. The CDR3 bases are TGTGCCTGGGCCCAGGGGGCTAACTATGGCTACACCTTC.

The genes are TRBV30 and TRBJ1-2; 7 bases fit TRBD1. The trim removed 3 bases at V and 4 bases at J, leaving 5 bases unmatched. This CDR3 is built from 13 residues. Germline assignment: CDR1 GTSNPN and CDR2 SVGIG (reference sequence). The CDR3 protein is CAWRRDRPYGYTF. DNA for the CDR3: TGTGCCTGGAGGCGGGACAGACCCTATGGCTACACCTTC.

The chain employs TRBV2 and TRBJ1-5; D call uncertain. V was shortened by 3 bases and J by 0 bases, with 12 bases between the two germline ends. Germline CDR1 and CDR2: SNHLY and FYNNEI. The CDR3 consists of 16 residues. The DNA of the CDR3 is TGTGCCAGCAGTGATTGGGGTTTTAATAGCAATCAGCCCCAGCATTTT. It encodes CASSDWGFNSNQPQHF.

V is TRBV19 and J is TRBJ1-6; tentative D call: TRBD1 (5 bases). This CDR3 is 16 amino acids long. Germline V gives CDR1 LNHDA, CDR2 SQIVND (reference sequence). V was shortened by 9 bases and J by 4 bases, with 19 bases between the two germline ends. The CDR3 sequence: CASKPEGPRYNSPLHF. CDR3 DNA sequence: TGTGCCAGCAAACCCGAGGGGCCCCGGTATAATTCACCCCTCCACTTT.

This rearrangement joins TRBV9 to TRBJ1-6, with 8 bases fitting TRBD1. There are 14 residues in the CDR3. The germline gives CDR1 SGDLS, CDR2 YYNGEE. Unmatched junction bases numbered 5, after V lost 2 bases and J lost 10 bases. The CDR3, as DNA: TGTGCCAGCAGCGTTCGGACAGGGAACTCACCCCTCCACTTT. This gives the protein CASSVRTGNSPLHF.

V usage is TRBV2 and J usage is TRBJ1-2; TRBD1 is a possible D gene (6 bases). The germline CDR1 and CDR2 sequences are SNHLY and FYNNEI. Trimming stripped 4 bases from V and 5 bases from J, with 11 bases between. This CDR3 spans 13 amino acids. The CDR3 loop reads CASSGGLWYGYTF. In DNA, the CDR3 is TGTGCCAGCAGTGGGGGGCTGTGGTATGGCTACACCTTC.

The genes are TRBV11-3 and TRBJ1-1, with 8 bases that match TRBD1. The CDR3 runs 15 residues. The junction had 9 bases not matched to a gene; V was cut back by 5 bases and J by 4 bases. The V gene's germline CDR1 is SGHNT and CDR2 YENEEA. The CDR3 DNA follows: TGTGCCAGCAGCCACCAAACAGGGGGATTCACTGAAGCTTTCTTT. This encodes CASSHQTGGFTEAFF. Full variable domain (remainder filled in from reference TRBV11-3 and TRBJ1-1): EAGVVQSPRYKIIEKKQPVAFWCNPISGHNTLYWYLQNLGQGPELLIRYENEEAVDDSQLPKDRFSAERLKGVDSTLKIQPAELGDSAVYLCASSHQTGGFTEAFFGQGTRLTVV.

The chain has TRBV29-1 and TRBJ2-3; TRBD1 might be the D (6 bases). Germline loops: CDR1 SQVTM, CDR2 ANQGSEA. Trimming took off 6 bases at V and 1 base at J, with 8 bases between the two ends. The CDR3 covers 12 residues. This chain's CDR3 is CSVYRGTDTQYF. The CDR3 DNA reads TGCAGCGTATACAGGGGCACAGATACGCAGTATTTT.

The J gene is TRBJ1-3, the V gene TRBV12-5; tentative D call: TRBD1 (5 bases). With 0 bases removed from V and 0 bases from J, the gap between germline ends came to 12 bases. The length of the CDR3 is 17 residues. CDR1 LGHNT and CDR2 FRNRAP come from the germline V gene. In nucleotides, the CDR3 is TGTGCTAGTGGTTTGGTAGTTGGACAACACTCTGGAAACACCATATATTTT. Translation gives CASGLVVGQHSGNTIYF.

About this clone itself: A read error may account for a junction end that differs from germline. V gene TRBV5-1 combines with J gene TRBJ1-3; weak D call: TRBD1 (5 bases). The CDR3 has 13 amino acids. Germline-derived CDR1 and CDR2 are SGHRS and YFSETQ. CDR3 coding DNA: TGCGCCAGCAGCGAGGGACCTGGGAACACCATATATTTT. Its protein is CASSEGPGNTIYF.

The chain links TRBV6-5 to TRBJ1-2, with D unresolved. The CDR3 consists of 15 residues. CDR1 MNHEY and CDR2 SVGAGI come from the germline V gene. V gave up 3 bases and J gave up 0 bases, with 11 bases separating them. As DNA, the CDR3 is TGTGCCAGCAGTTATGAGTTTCAGGCTAACTATGGCTACACCTTC. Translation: CASSYEFQANYGYTF.

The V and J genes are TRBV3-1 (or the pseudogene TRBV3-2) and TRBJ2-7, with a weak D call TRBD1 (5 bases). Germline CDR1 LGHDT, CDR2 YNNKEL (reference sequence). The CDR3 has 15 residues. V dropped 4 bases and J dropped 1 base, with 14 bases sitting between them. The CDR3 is CASSPTDTHSYEQYF. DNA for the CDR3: TGTGCCAGCAGCCCCACGGACACTCATTCCTACGAGCAGTACTTC.

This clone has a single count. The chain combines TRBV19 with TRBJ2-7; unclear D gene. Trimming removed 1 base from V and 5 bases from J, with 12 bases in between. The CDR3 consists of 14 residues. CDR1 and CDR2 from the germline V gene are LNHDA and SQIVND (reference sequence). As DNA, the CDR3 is TGTGCCAGTAGTATAGGGATTGGGTCTGACGAGCAGTACTTC. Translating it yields CASSIGIGSDEQYF.

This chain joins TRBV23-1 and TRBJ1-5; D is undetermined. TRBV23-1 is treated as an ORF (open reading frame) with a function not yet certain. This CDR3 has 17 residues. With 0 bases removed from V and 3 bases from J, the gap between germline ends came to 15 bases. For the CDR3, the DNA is TGCGCCAGCAGTCAATCTCGCTGGGCTGCAATCAATCAGCCCCAGCATTTT. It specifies CASSQSRWAAINQPQHF.

CDR3 loop: CAIPGGGIEAFF. In nucleotides, the CDR3 is TGTGCCATCCCGGGGGGGGGAATTGAAGCTTTCTTT. V and J are TRBV6-5 and TRBJ1-1; the D gene is possibly TRBD1 (5 bases). The ends were cut back, 10 bases at V and 7 bases at J, with 16 bases in the middle. This CDR3 region has 12 residues. Germline values: CDR1 MNHEY, CDR2 SVGAGI.

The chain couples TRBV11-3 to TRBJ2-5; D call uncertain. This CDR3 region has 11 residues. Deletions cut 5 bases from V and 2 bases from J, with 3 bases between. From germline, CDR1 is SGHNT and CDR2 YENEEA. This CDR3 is CASSKQETQYF. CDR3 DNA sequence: TGTGCCAGCAGCAAACAAGAGACCCAGTACTTC.

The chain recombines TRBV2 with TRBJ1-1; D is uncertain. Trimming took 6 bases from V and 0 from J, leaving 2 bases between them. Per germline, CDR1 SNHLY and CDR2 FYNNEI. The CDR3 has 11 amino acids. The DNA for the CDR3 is TGTGCCAGCAGGGTGAACACTGAAGCTTTCTTT. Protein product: CASRVNTEAFF.

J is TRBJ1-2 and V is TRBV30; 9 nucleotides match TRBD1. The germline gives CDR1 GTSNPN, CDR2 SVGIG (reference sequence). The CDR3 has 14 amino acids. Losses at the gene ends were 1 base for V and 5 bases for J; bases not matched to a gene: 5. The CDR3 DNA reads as TGTGCCTGGAGTGGAACAGGGGGCTCATATGGCTACACCTTC. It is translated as CAWSGTGGSYGYTF.

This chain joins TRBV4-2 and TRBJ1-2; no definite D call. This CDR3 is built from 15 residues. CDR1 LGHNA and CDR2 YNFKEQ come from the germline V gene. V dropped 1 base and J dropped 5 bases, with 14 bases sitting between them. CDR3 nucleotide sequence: TGTGCCAGCAGCCAAGTTGAGGGTTTGGCGTATGGCTACACCTTC. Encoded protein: CASSQVEGLAYGYTF.

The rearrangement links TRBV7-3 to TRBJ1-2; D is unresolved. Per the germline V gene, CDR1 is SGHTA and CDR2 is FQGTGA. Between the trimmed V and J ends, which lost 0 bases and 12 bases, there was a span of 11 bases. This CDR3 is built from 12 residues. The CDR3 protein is CASSLTNSADTF. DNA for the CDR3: TGTGCCAGCAGCTTAACGAACAGTGCAGACACCTTC.

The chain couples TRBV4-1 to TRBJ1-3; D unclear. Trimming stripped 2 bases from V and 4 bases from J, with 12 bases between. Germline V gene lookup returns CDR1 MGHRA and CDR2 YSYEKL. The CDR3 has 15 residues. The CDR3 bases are TGCGCCAGCAGCCAAATAAGGGTACGGGGAAACACCATATATTTT. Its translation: CASSQIRVRGNTIYF.